These 7 T cell receptor beta chains came from one sample sequenced in a study of blood T cell repertoires in COVID-19. Only in-frame clones appear in the TCRdb table, and some are missing; sequencing was by immunoSEQ multiplex PCR. Of a few hundred thousand clones listed, over 80% are singletons. Sequenced sample: PBMCs or T cells enriched from blood (not recorded which). These receptors all come from a man younger than 45 who had recovered from COVID-19.

The chain links TRBV4-1 to TRBJ1-2, with unresolved D. Germline V gene data show CDR1 as MGHRA and CDR2 as YSYEKL. CDR3 length: 14 residues. V gave up 0 bases and J gave up 3 bases, with 8 bases separating them. CDR3 in DNA: TGCGCCAGCAGCCAAGAACAAAGTGACTATGGCTACACCTTC. It specifies CASSQEQSDYGYTF.

V is TRBV5-6 and J is TRBJ2-6; 8 nucleotides match TRBD1. Trimming at V came to 2 bases and at J to 2 bases, leaving 6 bases not matched to a gene. This CDR3 has 17 amino acids. Germline V gives CDR1 SGHDT, CDR2 YYEEEE. The CDR3 bases are TGTGCCAGCAGCTTTGGGACAGGATCTACTGGGGCCAACGTCCTGACTTTC. It is translated as CASSFGTGSTGANVLTF. Supplemented by reference TRBV5-6 and TRBJ2-6, the full variable domain reads DAGVTQSPTHLIKTRGQQVTLRCSPKSGHDTVSWYQQALGQGPQFIFQYYEEEERQRGNFPDRFSGHQFPNYSSELNVNALLLGDSALYLCASSFGTGSTGANVLTFGAGSRLTVL.

This rearrangement joins TRBV19 to TRBJ2-4, with TRBD1 matching 11 bases. This CDR3 comprises 16 residues. V was pared by 5 bases and J by 9 bases, with 12 bases of the junction left unmatched. Per germline, CDR1 LNHDA and CDR2 SQIVND (reference sequence). For the CDR3, the DNA is TGTGCCAGTAGTGTCGGCCGGGACAGGGGGTTTGGCATTCAGTACTTC. Protein: CASSVGRDRGFGIQYF.

This chain uses TRBV9 with TRBJ1-2; 9 bases agree with TRBD1. CDR3 length equals 15 residues. Germline CDR1 SGDLS, CDR2 YYNGEE. The J segment lost 12 bases and the V segment lost 0 bases, leaving 12 bases of the junction unmatched. The DNA for the CDR3 is TGTGCCAGCAGCGTAGGCTTTACGGACAGGGGTAGCCACACCTTC. Its protein is CASSVGFTDRGSHTF.

This CDR3 is CASTILTWPGSVSNQPQHF. The CDR3, as DNA: TGTGCCAGCACCATCCTAACCTGGCCCGGGTCCGTGAGCAATCAGCCCCAGCATTTT. The V and J genes are TRBV28 and TRBJ1-5; D gene uncertain. Trimming cost V 7 bases and J 1 base, with 26 bases left between them. The CDR3 has 19 amino acids. Germline CDR1 reads MDHEN; CDR2 reads SYDVKM.

The chain recombines TRBV13 with TRBJ2-1; 7 bases are shared with TRBD2. J lost 8 bases, V lost 4 bases, and 11 bases had no gene match. The germline CDR1 and CDR2 sequences are PRHDT and FYEKMQ (reference sequence). The CDR3 consists of 15 residues. The CDR3 bases are TGTGCCAGCAGCTACGGGGGAGGGCTGTACGATGAGCAGTTCTTC. This codes for CASSYGGGLYDEQFF.

The chain joins TRBV6-5 to TRBJ2-7, with 11 bases that match TRBD2. The V and J ends lost 4 bases and 2 bases, in that order; junction bases with no gene match: 7. Germline V gene data show CDR1 as MNHEY and CDR2 as SVGAGI. The CDR3 extends over 16 amino acids. The CDR3 loop is CASSSSGRPFAYEQYF. CDR3 bases: TGTGCCAGCAGTTCTAGCGGGAGGCCGTTTGCCTACGAGCAGTACTTC.